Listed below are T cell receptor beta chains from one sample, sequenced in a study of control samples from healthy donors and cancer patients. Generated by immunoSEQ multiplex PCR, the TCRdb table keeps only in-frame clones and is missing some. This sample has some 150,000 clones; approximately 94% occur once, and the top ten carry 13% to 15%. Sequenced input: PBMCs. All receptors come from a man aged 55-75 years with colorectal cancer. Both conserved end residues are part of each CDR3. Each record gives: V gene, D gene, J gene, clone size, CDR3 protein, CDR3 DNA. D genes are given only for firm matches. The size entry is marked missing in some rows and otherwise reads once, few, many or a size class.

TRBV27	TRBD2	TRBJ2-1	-	CASSLAGVAYNEQFF	TGTGCCAGCAGTTTAGCGGGGGTCGCCTACAATGAGCAGTTCTTC
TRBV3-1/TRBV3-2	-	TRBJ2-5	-	CASSQSQETQYF	TGTGCCAGCAGCCAGTCCCAAGAGACCCAGTACTTC
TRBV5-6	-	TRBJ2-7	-	CASSREYEQYF	TGTGCCAGCAGCCGGGAGTACGAGCAGTACTTC
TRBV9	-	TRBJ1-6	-	CASSEAEYSPLHF	TGTGCCAGCAGCGAGGCGGAATACTCACCCCTCCACTTT
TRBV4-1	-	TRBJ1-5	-	CASSQVGRSNQPQHF	TGCGCCAGCAGCCAAGTTGGCAGAAGCAATCAGCCCCAGCATTTT
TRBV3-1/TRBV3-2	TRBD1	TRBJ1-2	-	CASSLQGAGGYTF	TGTGCCAGCAGCTTACAGGGGGCCGGTGGCTACACCTTC
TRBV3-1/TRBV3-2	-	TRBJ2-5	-	CASSPNSGGGETQYF	TGTGCCAGCAGCCCAAATTCCGGCGGCGGGGAGACCCAGTACTTC
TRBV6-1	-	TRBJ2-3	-	CASSAGRVLSTDTQYF	TGTGCCAGCAGTGCTGGGCGGGTGCTTAGCACAGATACGCAGTATTTT
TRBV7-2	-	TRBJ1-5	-	CASSLFPGGKGSNQPQHF	TGTGCCAGCAGCTTATTCCCTGGCGGGAAAGGAAGCAATCAGCCCCAGCATTTT
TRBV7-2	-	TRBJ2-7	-	CASSPPGQSYEQYF	TGTGCCAGCAGCCCGCCGGGCCAATCCTACGAGCAGTACTTC
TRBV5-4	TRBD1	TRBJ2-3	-	CASSSQGARDTDTQYF	TGTGCCAGCAGTTCACAGGGGGCGCGGGACACAGATACGCAGTATTTT
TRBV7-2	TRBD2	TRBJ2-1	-	CASSSGLARHNEQFF	TGTGCCAGCAGCTCGGGACTAGCTAGGCACAATGAGCAGTTCTTC
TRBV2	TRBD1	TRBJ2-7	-	CASSQGATSTYEQYF	TGTGCCAGCAGCCAGGGGGCTACTTCGACCTACGAGCAGTACTTC
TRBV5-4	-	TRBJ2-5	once	CASSLVGGGAETQYF	TGTGCCAGCAGCTTGGTGGGAGGGGGCGCAGAGACCCAGTACTTC
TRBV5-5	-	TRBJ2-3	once	CASSLRGAVSTDTQYF	TGTGCCAGCAGCTTGAGGGGGGCCGTAAGCACAGATACGCAGTATTTT
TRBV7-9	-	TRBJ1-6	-	CASSLGAPRDRYSPLHF	TGTGCCAGCAGCTTAGGCGCACCGAGGGATAGGTATTCACCCCTCCACTTT
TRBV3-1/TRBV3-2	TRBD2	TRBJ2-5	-	CASSPLAGGLQETQYF	TGTGCCAGCAGCCCGCTAGCGGGGGGGCTACAAGAGACCCAGTACTTC
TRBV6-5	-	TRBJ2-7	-	CASSYTFSRVSYEQYF	TGTGCCAGCAGTTACACCTTCTCCAGGGTCTCCTACGAGCAGTACTTC
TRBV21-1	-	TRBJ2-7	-	CVTGTSDYEQYF	TGTGTCACCGGGACGTCAGACTACGAGCAGTACTTC
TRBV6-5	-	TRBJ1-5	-	CASSYSAKRQPQHF	TGTGCCAGCAGTTACTCGGCTAAACGACAGCCCCAGCATTTT
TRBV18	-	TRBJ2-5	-	CASSPGETQYF	TGTGCCAGCTCACCAGGGGAGACCCAGTACTTC
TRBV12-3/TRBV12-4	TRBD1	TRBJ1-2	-	CASSRGQGDGYTF	TGTGCCAGCAGTAGGGGACAGGGAGATGGCTACACCTTC
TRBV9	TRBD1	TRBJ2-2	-	CASSVADRDAGELFF	TGTGCCAGCAGCGTAGCCGACAGGGACGCCGGGGAGCTGTTTTTT
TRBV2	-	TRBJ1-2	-	CASPRKAGQVKNYGYTF	TGTGCCAGCCCTCGGAAGGCGGGCCAAGTAAAAAACTATGGCTACACCTTC
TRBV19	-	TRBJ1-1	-	CASSIRGRSGGSNTEAFF	TGTGCCAGTAGTATTAGGGGCCGGTCGGGGGGGAGTAACACTGAAGCTTTCTTT
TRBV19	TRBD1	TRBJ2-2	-	CASSIATGFTGELFF	TGTGCCAGTAGTATAGCGACAGGGTTCACCGGGGAGCTGTTTTTT
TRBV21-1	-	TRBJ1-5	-	CASSKVGNRVSNQPQHF	TGTGCCAGCAGCAAAGTTGGGAACAGGGTAAGCAATCAGCCCCAGCATTTT
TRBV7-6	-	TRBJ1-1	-	CASSLVGPGAGNTEAFF	TGTGCCAGCAGCTTAGTGGGCCCGGGGGCTGGGAACACTGAAGCTTTCTTT
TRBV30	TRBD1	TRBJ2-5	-	CAWRSQGAETQYF	TGTGCCTGGAGGTCACAGGGGGCTGAGACCCAGTACTTC
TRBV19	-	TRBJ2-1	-	CASSISPSLDEQFF	TGTGCCAGTAGTATTAGCCCCTCACTAGATGAGCAGTTCTTC
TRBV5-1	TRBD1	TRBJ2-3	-	CASSLGDREPDTQYF	TGCGCCAGCAGCTTGGGCGACAGGGAGCCGGATACGCAGTATTTT
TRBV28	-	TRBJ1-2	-	CASSLSGVNYGYTF	TGTGCCAGCAGTTTATCAGGAGTAAACTATGGCTACACCTTC
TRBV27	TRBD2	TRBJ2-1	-	CASSLSWTSGVGQFF	TGTGCCAGCAGTTTATCTTGGACTAGCGGGGTTGGGCAGTTCTTC
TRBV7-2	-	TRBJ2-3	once	CASSTRLISTDTQYF	TGTGCCAGCAGCACGCGTCTCATCTCCACAGATACGCAGTATTTT
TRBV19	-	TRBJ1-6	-	CASSTRGGINSPLHF	TGTGCCAGTAGTACCCGAGGGGGAATTAATTCACCCCTCCACTTT
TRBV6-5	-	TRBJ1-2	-	CASGGQGPRNYGYTF	TGTGCCAGCGGGGGGCAGGGGCCGAGAAACTATGGCTACACCTTC
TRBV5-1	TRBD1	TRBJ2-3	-	CASSSGQGDGDTQYF	TGCGCCAGCAGCTCCGGACAGGGGGACGGTGATACGCAGTATTTT
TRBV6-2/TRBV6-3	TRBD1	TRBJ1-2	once	CASSRPGQTNYGYTF	TGTGCCAGCAGTCGCCCGGGACAGACTAACTATGGCTACACCTTC
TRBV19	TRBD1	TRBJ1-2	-	CASSSRTGGALYGYTF	TGTGCCAGTAGCAGCCGGACAGGGGGGGCACTCTATGGCTACACCTTC
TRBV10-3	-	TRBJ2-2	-	CAISDSRGNTGELFF	TGTGCCATCAGTGACTCCAGGGGAAACACCGGGGAGCTGTTTTTT
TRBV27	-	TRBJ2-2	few	CASSFFQGAGELFF	TGTGCCAGCAGTTTTTTTCAGGGCGCCGGGGAGCTGTTTTTT
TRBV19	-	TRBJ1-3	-	CASSSTGLSYGNTIYF	TGTGCCAGTAGTTCGACGGGGCTCTCTTATGGAAACACCATATATTTT
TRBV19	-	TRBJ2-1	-	CASNRIGTLDRHEQFF	TGTGCCAGTAATAGAATCGGGACCCTCGACCGGCATGAGCAGTTCTTC
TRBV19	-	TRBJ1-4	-	CASRSRTNEKLFF	TGTGCCAGTAGGTCTCGCACTAATGAAAAACTGTTTTTT
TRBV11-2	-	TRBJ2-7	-	CASVRSSWAASYEQYF	TGTGCCAGCGTGCGAAGTAGTTGGGCGGCTTCCTACGAGCAGTACTTC
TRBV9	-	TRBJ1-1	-	CASSAWTEAFF	TGTGCCAGCAGCGCTTGGACTGAAGCTTTCTTT
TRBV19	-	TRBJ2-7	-	CASIGQAPTYEQYF	TGTGCCAGTATTGGGCAGGCGCCAACCTACGAGCAGTACTTC
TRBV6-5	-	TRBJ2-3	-	CASRGASTDTQYF	TGTGCCAGCAGGGGAGCTAGCACAGATACGCAGTATTTT
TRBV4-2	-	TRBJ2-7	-	CASSQDRQGGEQYF	TGTGCCAGCAGCCAAGATAGGCAGGGTGGGGAGCAGTACTTC
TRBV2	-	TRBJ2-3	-	CASNSQGRNTQYF	TGTGCCAGCAACTCTCAGGGTAGGAATACGCAGTATTTT